This entry is about one T cell receptor beta chain. No antigen is known for it. This entry is derived from a study of CD8 T cells in ankylosing spondylitis. Findings of the study overall: Seven to nine highly homologous variants formed a TCR beta motif that appeared characteristic of ankylosing spondylitis blood.

The CDR3 is 15 residues long. V was clipped by 6 bases and J by 2 bases, with 16 bases between them. TCRdb processed the 5' RACE reads anew with MiXCR; each CDR3 protein has one entry. The table has approximately 400,000 distinct CDR3 sequences, roughly 26% seen once; the top ten hold 0.89%. Sequencing was done on a sample of blood, either unsorted or a sorted T cell fraction (not recorded which). This rearrangement joins TRBV12-3 or TRBV12-4 to TRBJ1-1; D is undetermined. The sequence came from a male donor with ankylosing spondylitis. CDR3 sequence reads: CASRASGQYNTEAFF. The CDR3 DNA is TGTGCCAGCAGGGCTAGCGGGCAATACAACACTGAAGCTTTCTTT.